Listed below are T cell receptor beta chains from one sample, sequenced in a study of blood T cell repertoires in COVID-19. The method was immunoSEQ multiplex PCR; TCRdb's version includes in-frame clones alone and lacks a portion of them. The table shows about 200,000 clones, with around 90% occurring only once. Sequencing was carried out using peripheral blood. The receptors stem from a man aged 50-59 years with acute or convalescent COVID-19. Both conserved end residues are trimmed from each CDR3.

j_call: TRBJ1-2
v_call: TRBV27
cdr3_aa: ASSLTLLGGHYGYT

j_call: TRBJ1-2
v_call: TRBV27
cdr3_aa: ASSFLTVDYGYT

j_call: TRBJ2-1
v_call: TRBV9
cdr3_aa: ASSVSTSRVF

j_call: TRBJ2-5
v_call: TRBV20-1
cdr3_aa: SARAQETQY

j_call: TRBJ2-5
v_call: TRBV2
cdr3_aa: AGGETQY

j_call: TRBJ2-1
v_call: TRBV7-6
cdr3_aa: ASSSGTSHNEQF

j_call: TRBJ2-2
v_call: TRBV5-6
cdr3_aa: ASSTGLAGTNTGELF

j_call: TRBJ2-5
v_call: TRBV13
cdr3_aa: ASSPLTGSGSLETQY

j_call: TRBJ1-6
v_call: TRBV7-9
cdr3_aa: ASSSNRGRDSPLH

j_call: TRBJ2-3
v_call: TRBV28
cdr3_aa: ASSERGVTRTQY

j_call: TRBJ2-3
v_call: TRBV30
cdr3_aa: AWSYRGSTDTQY

j_call: TRBJ1-1
v_call: TRBV11-2
cdr3_aa: ASSLSYEGNTEAF

j_call: TRBJ1-1
v_call: TRBV7-9
cdr3_aa: ASSLAGGLVDTEAF

j_call: TRBJ2-7
v_call: TRBV6-5
cdr3_aa: ASSYSQGTYYEQY

j_call: TRBJ1-2
v_call: TRBV28
cdr3_aa: ASSLSSGQLDNYGYT